This entry is about one T cell receptor (beta chain). Its antigen is undetermined. The V gene lost 4 bases and the J gene lost 10 bases, with 14 bases spanning the gap. The CDR3 has 12 residues. Germline V gives CDR1 DFQATT, CDR2 SNEGSKA (reference sequence). Unique molecular identifiers featured in how the TCRbeta library was prepared. Each CDR3 protein is one row after TCRdb ran MiXCR on the PCR reads. The repertoire holds 200,000 to 250,000 distinct CDR3 sequences, with 7% to 9% as singletons. This record belongs to a study of T-cell reconstitution after alpha-beta-depleted transplantation in children. Regarding the study as a whole: Some patients' high day-60 TCRbeta diversity was traced to surviving recipient T cells and thymic progenitors. Newly made T cells mostly supplied T-cell counts and diversity one year after transplant.

This clonotype originated in a male patient aged 2-15 years who had a stem cell transplant for acute myeloid leukemia, so the T cells may come from the graft donor. The chain links TRBV20-1 to TRBJ2-1; D unclear. The specimen comprised PBMCs, mostly from graft donor cells, sampled 360 days after TCRalphabeta/CD19-depleted stem cell transplant. CDR3 sequence: CSAINTMGEQFF. The CDR3 nucleotides read TGCAGTGCTATAAACACGATGGGAGAGCAGTTCTTC.